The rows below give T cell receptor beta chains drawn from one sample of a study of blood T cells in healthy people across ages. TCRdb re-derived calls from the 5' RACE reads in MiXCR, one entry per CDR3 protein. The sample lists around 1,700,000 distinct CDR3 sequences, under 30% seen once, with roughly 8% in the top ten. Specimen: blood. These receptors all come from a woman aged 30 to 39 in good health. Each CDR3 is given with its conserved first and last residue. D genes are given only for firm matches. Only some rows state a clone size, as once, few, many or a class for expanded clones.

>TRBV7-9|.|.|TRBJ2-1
TGTGCCAGCAGCCATCGTAGGGATGGGCAGTTCTTC
CASSHRRDGQFF
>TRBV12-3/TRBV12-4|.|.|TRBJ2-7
TGTGCCAGCGGACTTGGGAACGAGCAGTACTTC
CASGLGNEQYF
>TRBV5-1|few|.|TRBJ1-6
TGCGCCAGCATGGCTGGGAACAATTCACCCCTCCACTTT
CASMAGNNSPLHF
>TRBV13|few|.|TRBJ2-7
TGTGCCAGCAGCTACTCCGGGACTGACCCCTACGAGCAGTACTTC
CASSYSGTDPYEQYF
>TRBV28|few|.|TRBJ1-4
TGTGCCAGCAGTCGGAATGGGGCTAATGAAAAACTGTTTTTT
CASSRNGANEKLFF
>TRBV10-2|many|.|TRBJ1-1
TGCGCCAGCTTCGACGGTGACACTGAAGCTTTCTTT
CASFDGDTEAFF
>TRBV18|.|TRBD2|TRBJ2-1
TGTGCCAGCTCACCTCTGGCTAGCGGGGACAATGAGCAGTTCTTC
CASSPLASGDNEQFF
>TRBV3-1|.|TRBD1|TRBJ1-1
TGTGCCAGCAGCCACGGAACAGGGGCCGCCGGGGCTTTCTTT
CASSHGTGAAGAFF
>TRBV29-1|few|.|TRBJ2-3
TGCAGCACCGTTAAAGATACGCAGTATTTT
CSTVKDTQYF
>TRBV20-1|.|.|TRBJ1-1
TGCAGTCCTATAAAGGGTCAGAACACTGAAGCTTTCTTT
CSPIKGQNTEAFF
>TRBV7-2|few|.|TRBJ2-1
TGTGCCAGCAGCTGGGGACGACCTGAGCAGTTCTTC
CASSWGRPEQFF
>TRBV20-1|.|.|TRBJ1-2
TGCAGTGCTAGAGTACCGGGTCGAGGCTATGGCTACACCTTC
CSARVPGRGYGYTF
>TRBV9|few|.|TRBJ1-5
TGTGCCAGCAGCGCCGACACTCTCACGCCCCAGCATTTT
CASSADTLTPQHF
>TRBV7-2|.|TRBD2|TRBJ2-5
TGTGCCAGCAGCTGGACTAGCGGGTGGGAGACCCAGTACTTC
CASSWTSGWETQYF
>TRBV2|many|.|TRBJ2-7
TGTGCCAGCAGTGATGTGGGCGAGCAGTACTTC
CASSDVGEQYF
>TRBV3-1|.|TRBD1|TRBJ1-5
TGTGCCGGCAGCCAGGGACAGGGCAATCAGCCCCAGCATTTT
CAGSQGQGNQPQHF
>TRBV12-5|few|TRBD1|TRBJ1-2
TGTGCTAGTGGAGAGGCAGGGGGTTATAGGCGAGGCTACACCTTC
CASGEAGGYRRGYTF
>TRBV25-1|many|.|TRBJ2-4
TGTGCCAGCAGTGGTTCAGGGTCCAAAAACATTCAGTACTTC
CASSGSGSKNIQYF
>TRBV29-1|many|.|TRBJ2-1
TGCAGCGTTGAGGCGGACTACAATGAGCAGTTCTTC
CSVEADYNEQFF
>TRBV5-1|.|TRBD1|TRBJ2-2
TGCGCCAGCAGCAAGGGGACAGGTAACACCGGGGAGCTGTTTTTT
CASSKGTGNTGELFF
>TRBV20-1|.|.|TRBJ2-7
TGCAGTGCTAGGGGCCAGGGCCGCACCTACGAGCAGTACTTC
CSARGQGRTYEQYF
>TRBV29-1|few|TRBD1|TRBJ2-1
TGCAGCGTTGGGGACAGGGTGAAGGTGAATGAGCAGTTCTTC
CSVGDRVKVNEQFF
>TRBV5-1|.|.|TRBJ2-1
TGCGCCAGCAGGACGACCGAGACTACAAGAAACAATGAGCAGTTCTTC
CASRTTETTRNNEQFF
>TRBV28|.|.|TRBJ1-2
TGTGCCAGCAGTTCCGGTTTAGGGCAGCCGAGCTACACCTTC
CASSSGLGQPSYTF
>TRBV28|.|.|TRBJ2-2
TGTGCCAGCAGTTTACTTCCGACGGGAACCGGGGAGCTGTTTTTT
CASSLLPTGTGELFF
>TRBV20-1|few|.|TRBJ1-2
TGCAGTGCTAGAGATATAGGAGAAAACTATGGCTACACCTTC
CSARDIGENYGYTF
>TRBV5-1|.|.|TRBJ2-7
TGCGCCAGCAGCTTGGGTTCACGTCCGATGATCTACGAGCAGTACTTC
CASSLGSRPMIYEQYF
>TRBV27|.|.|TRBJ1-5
TGTGCCAGCAGTTTAACCGACGGCGCGGGACAGCCCCAGCATTTT
CASSLTDGAGQPQHF
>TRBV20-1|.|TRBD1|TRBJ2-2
TGCAGTGCTAGGACGGACAGGGGCACCGGGGAGCTGTTTTTT
CSARTDRGTGELFF
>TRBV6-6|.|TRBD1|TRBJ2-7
TGTGCCAGCAGTTACTCCGGGACAGATAACTACGAGCAGTACTTC
CASSYSGTDNYEQYF
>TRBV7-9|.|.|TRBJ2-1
TGTGCCAGCAGCCGCAGATTAAATGAGCAGTTCTTC
CASSRRLNEQFF
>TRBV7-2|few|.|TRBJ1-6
TGTGCCAGCAGCCCTCGAATGGGTTCACCCCTCCACTTT
CASSPRMGSPLHF
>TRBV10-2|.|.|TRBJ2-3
TGCGCCAGCAGTGAGTCGGGGCACACAGATAGGCAGTATTTT
CASSESGHTDRQYF
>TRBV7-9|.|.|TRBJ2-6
TGTGCCGGCAGCCCCGGCGGAGGGAGACTCTCTGGGGCCAACGTCCTGACTTTC
CAGSPGGGRLSGANVLTF
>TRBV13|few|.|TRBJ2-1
TGTGCCAGCAGCCCCCGTTCGAGGGGCCCCTACAATGAGCAGTTCTTC
CASSPRSRGPYNEQFF
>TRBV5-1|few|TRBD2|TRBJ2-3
TGCGCCAGCAGCCCCTCCCTAGCGGGGGGGATGACAGATACGCAGTATTTT
CASSPSLAGGMTDTQYF
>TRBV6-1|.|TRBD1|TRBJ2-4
TGTGCCAGCAGTGCCACCGGGACAGGGAAGATGAGGGGAGCTTCGCAGTACTTC
CASSATGTGKMRGASQYF
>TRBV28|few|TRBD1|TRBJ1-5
TGTGCCAGCAGCCCAGGGGGAGGCGGGGATCAGCCCCAGCATTTT
CASSPGGGGDQPQHF
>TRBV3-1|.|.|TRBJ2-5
TGTGCCAGCAGCCACTACGGCAGCCAAGAGACCCAGTACTTC
CASSHYGSQETQYF
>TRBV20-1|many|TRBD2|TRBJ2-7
TGTAGTGCTCAGGCGCTAGCGGATTCCTACGAGCAGTACTTC
CSAQALADSYEQYF
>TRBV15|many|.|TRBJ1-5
TGTGCCACCGGGGGCTACAATCAGCCCCAGCATTTT
CATGGYNQPQHF
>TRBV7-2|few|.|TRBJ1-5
TGTGCCAGCAGCTTAGAATACGGCCAGCCCCAGCATTTT
CASSLEYGQPQHF
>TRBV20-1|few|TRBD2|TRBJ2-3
TGCAGTGCTAGAACTAGCGGGAGTTCAGATACGCAGTATTTT
CSARTSGSSDTQYF
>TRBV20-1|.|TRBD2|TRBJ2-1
TGCAGTGCTTCGACTAGCGGGATTATGGGTGAGCAGTTCTTC
CSASTSGIMGEQFF
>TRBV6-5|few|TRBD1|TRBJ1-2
TGTGCCAGCAGGACTACCGGACAGGGGAACTATGGCTACACCTTC
CASRTTGQGNYGYTF
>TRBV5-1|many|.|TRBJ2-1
TGCGCCAGCAGCGGGGACCCGGGGGATGAGCAGTTCTTC
CASSGDPGDEQFF
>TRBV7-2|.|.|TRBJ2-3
TGTGCCAGCAGCTCGGGACGGGCCACTTTCACAGATACGCAGTATTTT
CASSSGRATFTDTQYF
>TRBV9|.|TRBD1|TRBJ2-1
TGTGCCAGCAGCGTAGTGGAATCCCCCCGAGGACAGGGTGGCTACGAGCAGGACTTC
CASSVVESPRGQGGYEQDF
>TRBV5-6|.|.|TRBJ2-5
TGTGCCAGCAGAACAGACATGTGGGAGACCCAGTACTTC
CASRTDMWETQYF
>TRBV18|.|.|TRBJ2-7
TGTGCCAGCTCACCACGGTACCTGAGCTCCTACAATGAGCAGTACTTC
CASSPRYLSSYNEQYF
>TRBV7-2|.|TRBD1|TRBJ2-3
TGTGCCAGCAGCGCCCGACTGGGACAGGGCGCAGAGACCCAGTATTTT
CASSARLGQGAETQYF
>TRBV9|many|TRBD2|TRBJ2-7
TGTGCCAGCAGCGTAACCCCGGGCGGAAGCGGGAGGGCCAGCGAGCAGTACTTC
CASSVTPGGSGRASEQYF
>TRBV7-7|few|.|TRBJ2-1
TGTGCCAGTAGCTTAGATTTCGCAGAAGAGGATGAGCAGTTCTTC
CASSLDFAEEDEQFF
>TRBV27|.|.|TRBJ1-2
TGTGCCAGCAGTTCGGGGATGACTGGGGCTAACTATGGCTACACCTTC
CASSSGMTGANYGYTF
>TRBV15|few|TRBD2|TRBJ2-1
TGTGCCACCAGCAGAGATCGGTTGGGACTAACACTAGCCAAAAACATTCAGTTCTTC
CATSRDRLGLTLAKNIQFF
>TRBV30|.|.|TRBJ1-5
TGTGCCTGGAGTGTAACACTGACTGGAAATCAGCCCCAGCATTTT
CAWSVTLTGNQPQHF
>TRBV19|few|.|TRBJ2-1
TGTGCCAGTAAGAGGCCTCGGGGTGAGCAGTTCTTC
CASKRPRGEQFF
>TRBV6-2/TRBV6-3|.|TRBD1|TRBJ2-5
TGTGCCAGCAGACCGCCGGGACAGGGGGCGGAGAAGACCCAGTACTTC
CASRPPGQGAEKTQYF
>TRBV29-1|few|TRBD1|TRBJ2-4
TGCAGCGTAGCCGACAGGGCTTCGGCGACCATTCAGTACTTC
CSVADRASATIQYF